The present TCR beta chain was sequenced within a study of cytomegalovirus exposure and HLA in healthy donors listed by TCRdb under 2017. Looking at the study overall: A later analysis indicated that the 90 to 150 validation repertoires were generated on the platform also employed for the roughly 650 repertoires of the first cohort. The study aimed to test whether cataloging public T cell receptors could reveal signatures of past pathogen exposure. Besides the first cohort of 666 subjects, a separate validation cohort made up of around 120 different subjects was used. High-throughput TCR immunosequencing, statistical association of individual TCRs with disease status, and machine learning were combined to predict cytomegalovirus infection status.

Library creation used the immunoSEQ multiplex PCR assay. The study's processing was this. To diagnose cytomegalovirus status from the catalog of TCR beta chain sequences, a statistical classification framework was built. TCRdb took over this immuneACCESS table, retaining in-frame rearrangements with V and J assigned. Such tables are incomplete; in checked studies, under half of the missing clones stem from an unresolved V gene, and the remainder is unexplained. V, J and clone size are taken as reported in that table, and D and trimming were inferred from the DNA itself. The sample profile shows about 120,000 clones; approximately 87% of them were found once. 6% to 7% of the sample lies in the top ten. Paper-wide results and their limitations: A later analysis had no HLA typing for the validation cohort, so co-occurrence there was scored across all 110 or so repertoires. A few of the identified cytomegalovirus-associated TCR beta chains were confirmed in vitro to be specific for cytomegalovirus antigens. Subsequent analysis determined that TCRs grouped into clusters in the first cohort also showed a tendency toward co-occurrence across the roughly 130 validation repertoires, and roughly 94% of cluster scores exceeded 0. It was suggested by the authors that the approach could potentially be generalized to other disease states and immunological phenotypes. The classifier was reported to diagnose cytomegalovirus status with high specificity and sensitivity in both the original and validation cohorts. Most TCR sequences were seen in very few donors, while some public TCRs were found in many individuals. The study listed 150 to 200 TCR beta chains as associated with cytomegalovirus.

With respect to this clone: Its antigen is not yet known. Per-base quality was not reported, and no clone a single base away is much larger than it.

The donors belonged to the validation cohort of over a hundred subjects, which was separate from the 666-subject first cohort. The CDR3, cysteine through phenylalanine, is 11 amino acids long. Only the CDR3 DNA is retained, 33 bases long and in frame from the first base. The chain is assembled from TRBV7-5 and TRBJ2-7; whether TRBD2, the table's D call, matches the DNA was not checked. TRBV7-5 is a pseudogene locus. Sequencing was done on a sample of PBMCs. This sequence originates from a woman aged 18-29 years in good health and CMV-seropositive. The CDR3 region has the sequence CARSPVYEQYF. The nucleotide sequence reads TGTGCCAGAAGTCCCGTGTACGAGCAGTACTTC.